This TCR beta chain was identified during a study of shared clonotypes between healthy human individuals. Sequenced by immunoSEQ multiplex PCR; TCRdb stores in-frame clones only, minus some. Of more than 2 million clones in the sample, roughly 96% are singletons; the top ten hold 0.13%. The ends lost 1 base at V and 3 bases at J; junction bases unmatched: 11. The CDR3 is 18 amino acids. The germline V gene has CDR1 SGHAT and CDR2 FQNNGV. The origin of this receptor is a man between 18 and 35 years old in good health. Sequencing was carried out using naive CD4+ T cells sorted from blood. As to subset: CD45RA+ positively selected. This chain joins TRBV11-2 and TRBJ2-7; 11 nucleotides agree with TRBD2. For the CDR3, the DNA is TGTGCCAGCAGCTTAGGCCGGACTAGCGGGTTCCTAGGCTACGAGCAGTACTTC. It encodes CASSLGRTSGFLGYEQYF. Variable domain in full (rest from reference TRBV11-2 and TRBJ2-7): EAGVAQSPRYKIIEKRQSVAFWCNPISGHATLYWYQQILGQGPKLLIQFQNNGVVDDSQLPKDRFSAERLKGVDSTLKIQPAKLEDSAVYLCASSLGRTSGFLGYEQYFGPGTRLTVT.